This TCR beta chain was recovered during a study of T cell repertoires in cytomegalovirus infection. Study-level information: HLA-B-restricted CMV epitopes that are well studied were used alongside recently identified HLA-C-restricted ones. Public TCR beta signatures were indicative of both CMV infection and a matching HLA type.

Study findings and constraints: Within the response measured ex vivo, HLA-C-restricted CMV-specific TCR beta clonotypes were dominant.

This clonotype occurred a few times. Its antigen remains unidentified. From the reads, TCRdb called clonotypes with MiXCR, one entry per CDR3 protein. The profile covers about 63,000 distinct CDR3 sequences, with around 20% appearing a single time and roughly 73% taken by the ten largest. This sequence originates from a human donor in good health (CMV status not recorded). Some clones in this sample may be carry-over from other donors' samples. Material: CD8+ T cells from cultured PBMCs, obtained from culture after CMV antigen stimulation.

CDR3 sequence reads: CASSPYIGGTNYGYTF. The CDR3 DNA is TGTGCCAGCAGTCCGTACATAGGGGGCACAAACTATGGCTACACCTTC. The chain recombines TRBV7-6 with TRBJ1-2; 7 bases align to TRBD1. The CDR3 has 16 amino acids. Trimming at V came to 6 bases and at J to 2 bases, leaving 12 bases not matched to a gene. Per the germline V gene, CDR1 is SGHVS and CDR2 is FNYEAQ. The full variable domain, rest sourced from reference TRBV7-6 and TRBJ1-2, is GAGVSQSPRYKVTKRGQDVALRCDPISGHVSLYWYRQALGQGPEFLTYFNYEAQQDKSGLPNDRFSAERPEGSISTLTIQRTEQRDSAMYRCASSPYIGGTNYGYTFGSGTRLTVV.